The 2 T cell receptor beta chains in this list originate from one sample, sequenced in a study of shared clonotypes between healthy human individuals. Sequencing was performed with immunoSEQ multiplex PCR; in TCRdb, only in-frame clones are kept and a portion is missing. The data show 1.5 million to 2.5 million clones, about 95% seen once. Terminally differentiated effector memory CD45RA+ cells were left out of the naive CD8 fraction, which was CD45RO-negative and positively selected for CCR7. The sequencing input was naive CD8+ T cells sorted from blood. These receptors all come from a young man in good health.

The rearrangement links TRBV5-1 to TRBJ2-1; 13 bases line up with TRBD2. This CDR3 spans 17 amino acids. From germline, CDR1 is SGHRS and CDR2 YFSETQ. Germline trimming cut 3 bases from V and 5 bases from J; bases unmatched to any gene: 8. DNA for the CDR3: TGCGCCAGCAGCTCCGGACTAGCGGGAGTGGTCGACAATGAGCAGTTCTTC. Its protein is CASSSGLAGVVDNEQFF.

This rearrangement joins TRBV6-6 to TRBJ2-1, with TRBD1 identical over 11 bases. With 8 bases clipped from V and 9 bases from J, the junction kept 3 bases outside the gene matches. The CDR3 loop spans 12 amino acids. The V gene's germline CDR1 is MNHNY and CDR2 SVGAGI (reference sequence). The CDR3 DNA sequence: TGTGCCAGCGGACAGGGGGCTGGTGAGCAGTTCTTC. Translation gives CASGQGAGEQFF.